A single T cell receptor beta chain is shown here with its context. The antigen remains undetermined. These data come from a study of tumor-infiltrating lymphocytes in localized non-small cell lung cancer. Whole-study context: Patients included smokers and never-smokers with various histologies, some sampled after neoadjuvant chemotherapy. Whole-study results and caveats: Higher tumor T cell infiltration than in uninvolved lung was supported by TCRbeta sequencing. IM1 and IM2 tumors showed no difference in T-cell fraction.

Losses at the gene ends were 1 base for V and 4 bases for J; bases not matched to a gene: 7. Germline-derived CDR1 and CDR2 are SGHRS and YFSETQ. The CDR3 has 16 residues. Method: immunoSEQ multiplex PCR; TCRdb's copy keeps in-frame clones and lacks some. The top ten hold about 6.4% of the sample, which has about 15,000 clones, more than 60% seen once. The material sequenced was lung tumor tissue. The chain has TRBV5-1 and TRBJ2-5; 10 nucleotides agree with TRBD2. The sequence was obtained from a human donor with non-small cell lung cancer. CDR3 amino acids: CASSLHTSGDIETQYF. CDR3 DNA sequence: TGCGCCAGCAGCTTGCACACTAGCGGGGACATAGAGACCCAGTACTTC.